This TCR beta chain is drawn from a study of blood T cell repertoires in COVID-19. Study details: Acute-phase and convalescent COVID-19 samples originated in the United States, Italy and Spain. In each case, the material was cDNA or gDNA derived from T cells, B-cell-depleted T cells, or PBMCs.

Produced via immunoSEQ multiplex PCR; TCRdb's table is partial and in-frame only. The sample shows approximately 490,000 clones, approximately 90% of them seen only once. Symptom resolution, clearance, or two negative PCRs marked the recovered donors of Cohort 3. V lost 7 bases, J lost 4 bases, and 13 bases lay in between. From germline, CDR1 is LNHDA and CDR2 SQIVND (reference sequence). CDR3 length equals 13 residues. V gene TRBV19 combines with J gene TRBJ1-2, with a tentative D call TRBD1 (5 bases). The sequencing sample was made of PBMCs or T cells enriched from blood (not recorded which). The clonotype comes from a woman aged 55-70 years who had recovered from COVID-19. The CDR3 DNA reads TGTGCCAGTACTGTGACAGACGGCTATGGCTACACCTTC. Residues: CASTVTDGYGYTF. The variable domain in full, completed from reference TRBV19 and TRBJ1-2, reads DGGITQSPKYLFRKEGQNVTLSCEQNLNHDAMYWYRQDPGQGLRLIYYSQIVNDFQKGDIAEGYSVSREKKESFPLTVTSAQKNPTAFYLCASTVTDGYGYTFGSGTRLTVV.